The 18 T cell receptor beta chains below all came from one sample that was sequenced in a study of blood T cell repertoires in COVID-19 (TCRdb year 2020). The method was the immunoSEQ multiplex PCR assay. The table was pulled from immuneACCESS by TCRdb, which kept in-frame rearrangements only. Such tables lose some clones; where checked, under half of the loss comes from unresolved V genes, and the rest has no known cause. For this sample there are more than 60,000 clones; about 74% appear just once. The top ten clonotypes cover 2.6% of the sample. The sequencing input was peripheral blood. The receptors come from a human donor with acute or convalescent COVID-19. The donor label of this sample is uncertain.

This chain links TRBV7-9 with TRBJ2-2; 8 nucleotides agree with TRBD2. The CDR3 contains 17 residues. The J segment lost 0 bases and the V segment lost 3 bases, leaving 6 bases of the junction unmatched. The germline CDR1 and CDR2 sequences are SEHNR and FQNEAQ (reference sequence). The CDR3 reads CASSLFSGTSNTGELFF. In DNA, the CDR3 is TGTGCCAGCAGCTTGTTTAGCGGGACTTCGAACACCGGGGAGCTGTTTTTT.

This clone has more than one count but fewer than ten. The V and J genes are TRBV19 and TRBJ2-7; D remains unclear. CDR3 size: 13 residues. Germline CDR1 LNHDA, CDR2 SQIVND (reference sequence). The V end was cut by 5 bases, the J end by 1 base, with 9 bases between. In DNA, the CDR3 is TGTGCCAGTAGTCCGGCTAGGTCCTACGAGCAGTACTTC. Translated: CASSPARSYEQYF.

The rearrangement joins TRBV14 to TRBJ2-5; 9 nucleotides line up with TRBD2. The CDR3 covers 17 residues. The V gene's germline CDR1 is SGHDN and CDR2 FVKESK. V shed 1 base, J shed 5 bases, and the junction held 11 bases outside the gene matches. The CDR3 here is CASSQALFSGRSETQYF. The CDR3 DNA follows: TGTGCCAGCAGCCAAGCCTTGTTTAGCGGGAGATCTGAGACCCAGTACTTC.

The chain joins TRBV28 to TRBJ2-7, with TRBD2 matching over 7 bases. Germline V lookup: CDR1 MDHEN, CDR2 SYDVKM. This CDR3 has 12 amino acids. The ends lost 11 bases at V and 7 bases at J; junction bases unmatched: 11. The CDR3 region is CASTRGVGEQYF. The CDR3 nucleotides are TGTGCCTCAACACGGGGGGTGGGAGAGCAGTACTTC.

V is TRBV20-1 and J is TRBJ1-2; D gene unclear. The CDR3 consists of 13 residues. Trimming left V 3 bases short and J 4 bases short, with 12 bases between. CDR1 and CDR2 (germline): DFQATT, SNEGSKA (reference sequence). This CDR3 reads CSASAQAIYGYTF. DNA for the CDR3: TGCAGTGCTAGTGCCCAGGCTATCTATGGCTACACCTTC.

This clone appeared once. This chain connects TRBV6-5 to TRBJ2-2; TRBD2 matches 7 bases. Per the germline V gene, CDR1 is MNHEY and CDR2 is SVGAGI. The trim removed 1 base at V and 1 base at J, leaving 3 bases unmatched. The CDR3 contains 16 residues. The CDR3: CASSYFGGRNTGELFF. The CDR3 nucleotides read TGTGCCAGCAGTTACTTTGGCGGGAGGAACACCGGGGAGCTGTTTTTT.

The J gene is TRBJ1-2, the V gene TRBV7-2, with 10 bases that match TRBD1. After removal of 3 bases from V and 7 bases from J, the junction contained 11 bases not matched to a gene. Germline CDR1 reads SGHTA; CDR2 reads FQGNSA. This CDR3 is 16 amino acids long. The CDR3 spells CASSLLQPGQGSGYTF. The CDR3 region has the DNA TGTGCCAGCAGCTTGCTTCAGCCGGGACAGGGGTCTGGCTACACCTTC.

The chain joins TRBV5-4 to TRBJ2-3; perhaps TRBD1 as D (6 bases). CDR3 length equals 14 residues. Trimming cost V 0 bases and J 2 bases, with 7 bases left between them. CDR1 and CDR2 from the germline V gene are SGHNT and YYREEE (reference sequence). The CDR3 DNA sequence: TGTGCCAGCAGCTTGGGGACAGACACAGATACGCAGTATTTT. This codes for CASSLGTDTDTQYF.

The CDR3: CASRRTSGGRNINEQFF. The CDR3 coding sequence is TGTGCCAGCAGAAGGACTAGCGGGGGCCGTAACATCAATGAGCAGTTCTTC. V gene TRBV2 combines with J gene TRBJ2-1; 13 positions match TRBD2. V gave up 6 bases and J gave up 6 bases; unmatched junction bases: 11. Germline V gives CDR1 SNHLY, CDR2 FYNNEI. This CDR3 spans 17 amino acids. Full variable domain (outside the CDR3, taken from reference TRBV2 and TRBJ2-1): EPEVTQTPSHQVTQMGQEVILRCVPISNHLYFYWYRQILGQKVEFLVSFYNNEISEKSEIFDDQFSVERPDGSNFTLKIRSTKLEDSAMYFCASRRTSGGRNINEQFFGPGTRLTVL.

This clone showed up many times. V usage is TRBV3-1 (or the pseudogene TRBV3-2) and J usage is TRBJ2-1; D is uncertain. From germline, CDR1 is LGHDT and CDR2 YNNKEL (reference sequence). V was shortened by 5 bases and J by 4 bases, with 15 bases between the two germline ends. This CDR3 has 15 residues. The CDR3 bases are TGTGCCAGCAGCTACAAGAACCCCAGTTACAATGAGCAGTTCTTC. It encodes CASSYKNPSYNEQFF.

The table lists this clone with a few counts. This chain links TRBV12-3 or TRBV12-4 with TRBJ1-1, with D possibly TRBD1 on 5 matching bases. The V and J ends lost 6 bases and 4 bases respectively, with 12 bases between them. The CDR3 runs 13 residues. Here the CDR3 reads CASSPGLSTEAFF. Written as DNA, the CDR3 is TGTGCCAGCAGCCCAGGGTTGAGCACTGAAGCTTTCTTT.

This clone was recorded a few times. This rearrangement joins TRBV7-2 to TRBJ1-4, with 8 bases matching TRBD1. Losses at the gene ends were 5 bases for V and 7 bases for J; bases not matched to a gene: 12. This CDR3 contains 16 residues. Germline assignment: CDR1 SGHTA and CDR2 FQGNSA. CDR3: CASSVGDRRRSEKLFF. CDR3 nucleotide sequence: TGTGCCAGCAGCGTGGGGGACAGGAGGAGGAGTGAAAAACTGTTTTTT.

The chain is built from TRBV7-8 and TRBJ2-5, with D possibly called TRBD1 or TRBD2 (5 bases each). Trimming shortened V by 5 bases and J by 2 bases, and 9 bases separated the two germline ends. The CDR3 consists of 13 residues. CDR1 and CDR2 from the germline V gene are SGHVS and FQNEAQ. As DNA, the CDR3 is TGTGCCAGCAGCCGGGGCTTACAAGAGACCCAGTACTTC. Translation: CASSRGLQETQYF.

V usage is TRBV5-4 and J usage is TRBJ1-4; possibly TRBD1 for D (5 bases). The CDR3 consists of 15 residues. Germline V lookup: CDR1 SGHNT, CDR2 YYREEE (reference sequence). Between the trimmed V and J ends, which lost 4 bases and 8 bases, there was a span of 18 bases. DNA of the CDR3: TGTGCCAGCAGCCAAGCGGGGGGAGGACGGGAAAAACTGTTTTTT. As protein: CASSQAGGGREKLFF.

The chain uses TRBV10-3 and TRBJ2-3; unclear D gene. This CDR3 contains 12 residues. Trimming shortened V by 0 bases and J by 6 bases, and 4 bases separated the two germline ends. Germline V gene data show CDR1 as ENHRY and CDR2 as SYGVKD. In DNA, the CDR3 is TGTGCCATCAGTGAGTCGGCCGATACGCAGTATTTT. Its protein is CAISESADTQYF.

The V call is TRBV5-1, the J call TRBJ1-1, with 7 positions matching TRBD1. CDR1 SGHRS and CDR2 YFSETQ come from the germline V gene. The J segment lost 0 bases and the V segment lost 6 bases, leaving 8 bases of the junction unmatched. The CDR3 is 15 residues long. The CDR3 sequence is CASKNPTGMNTEAFF. The CDR3 DNA reads as TGCGCCAGCAAAAACCCGACAGGGATGAACACTGAAGCTTTCTTT.

In its sample, this clone was seen a few times. The chain employs TRBV18 and TRBJ2-7; D is possibly TRBD2 (6 bases). V lost 3 bases and J lost 7, with 7 bases in between. CDR3 length equals 11 residues. Germline values: CDR1 KGHSH, CDR2 LQKENI. The CDR3 nucleotides are TGTGCCAGCTCACCGGGAGGAGAGCAGTACTTC. Its translation: CASSPGGEQYF.

The chain uses TRBV28 and TRBJ2-7, with 13 positions matching TRBD2. V was clipped by 6 bases and J by 3 bases; unmatched bases: 14. The CDR3 is 18 residues long. Germline values: CDR1 MDHEN, CDR2 SYDVKM. The CDR3 sequence is CASSTNGLAGVEIYEQYF. CDR3 nucleotides: TGTGCCAGCAGCACCAACGGACTAGCGGGAGTGGAGATCTACGAGCAGTACTTC.